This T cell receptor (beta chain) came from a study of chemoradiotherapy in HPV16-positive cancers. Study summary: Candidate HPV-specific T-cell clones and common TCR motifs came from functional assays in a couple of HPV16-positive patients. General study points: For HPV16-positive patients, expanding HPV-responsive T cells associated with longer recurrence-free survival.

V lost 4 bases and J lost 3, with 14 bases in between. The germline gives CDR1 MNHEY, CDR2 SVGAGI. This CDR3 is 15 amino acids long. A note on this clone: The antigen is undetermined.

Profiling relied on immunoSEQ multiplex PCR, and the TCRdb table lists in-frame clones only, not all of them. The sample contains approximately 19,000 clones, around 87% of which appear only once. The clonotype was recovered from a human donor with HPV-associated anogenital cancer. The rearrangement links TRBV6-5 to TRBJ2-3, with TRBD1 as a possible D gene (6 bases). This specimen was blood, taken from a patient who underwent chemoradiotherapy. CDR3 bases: TGTGCCAGCAGTTCCCGGTCAGGACAGACAGATACGCAGTATTTT. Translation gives CASSSRSGQTDTQYF.